Here is one T cell receptor (beta chain) with its context. This clonotype came up a few times. The antigen it binds to is not known. The record has no base qualities; no much larger clone is one base away. The data are from a study of identical twins (dated by TCRdb to 2016 to 2017). Broadly, across the study: TCR alpha and beta repertoires from monozygotic twins, unrelated adults of various ages and cord blood were deep-sequenced to test whether fetal clonotypes persist. To rule out contamination, replicate twin experiments were performed at different times with different library preparation protocols.

General study outcomes and caveats: Invariant T cells such as MAIT and iNKT could partly confound zero-insertion analyses, though diverse VJ usage argued against this for most clonotypes. A weaker excess of twin sharing was found in beta out-of-frame sequences because the signal-to-noise ratio was lowered by fewer shared sequences. Compared with coincidental sharing between unrelated individuals, an excess of low generation-probability sequences was observed among out-of-frame TCR alpha sequences shared between twins. In monozygotic twins, recombination models systematically underestimated out-of-frame TCR alpha sharing, but the models matched the sharing seen between unrelated individuals. Because the same donors could not be followed over many years, the conclusions relied on cross-sectional statistical analysis. Abundant cord blood beta clonotypes carried fewer insertions; young adult naive repertoires showed a weaker similar trend, while memory repertoires showed none.

Library construction relied on 5' RACE. Sequencer: Illumina HiSeq 2000. Template switching added a universal primer binding site, and the final cDNA carried a unique molecular identifier that allowed TCR cDNA molecules to be counted accurately. First-strand cDNA for TCR alpha and beta chains was synthesized from specific primers in the conserved constant-segment region. To control for contamination, every cDNA library carried two barcodes: a SMART-Mk sample barcode plus Illumina barcodes. TruSeq adapter sequences and Illumina sample barcodes were added in two successive PCR steps. Sequencing of the TCR alpha and beta cDNA libraries was done on the Illumina HiSeq platform using custom primers. In the authors' own workflow: MiGEC processed the raw reads to extract unique molecular identifiers, while MiXCR was used to determine the CDR3 positions. Recombination models were inferred per individual with the repgenHMM and IGoR tools using an EM algorithm. Shared clonotypes were analyzed with the tcR package in R, and sharing was normalized by the product of cloneset sizes. Out-of-frame nonproductive sequences were analyzed to study raw recombination free of thymic and clonal selection effects. In TCRdb, the public reads were trimmed at Q25 with fastp and aligned with MiXCR, with productive beta chains retained. Rows are combined by CDR3 protein, so each entry shows the most common genes and DNA. The V and J calls were determined by TCRdb, not by the authors. Present in this sample are roughly 770,000 distinct CDR3 sequences, about 20% of which were seen just once. Of the sample, around 12% is held by the ten largest clones.

Every donor was a healthy Caucasian. The twin cohort consisted of three pairs of female monozygotic twins, all aged 18 to 29 years. The RNA used for TCR libraries was isolated from peripheral blood mononuclear cells. The CDR3 measures 15 amino acids from cysteine to phenylalanine. The entry retains the CDR3 DNA only, 45 bases that are in frame from base 1. Trimmed from V: 0 bases; trimmed from J: 4 bases; junction bases lacking a gene match: 4. The germline V gene yields MNHEY for CDR1 and SVGAGI for CDR2. The data were also submitted as part of a second study, on T cells expressing NK-cell markers. The second study also describes: Three sorted T-cell subsets (CD3+CD56+NKG2C+, CD3+CD56+NKG2C- and CD3+CD56-NKG2C+) from under ten donors had their TCR beta-chain repertoires profiled. Of the eight sequenced donors, seven were found to be HCMV-seropositive and one was found to be HCMV-seronegative. To restrict sorting to alphabetaTCR-expressing T cells, an anti-gammadeltaTCR antibody was added in several experiments. In roughly 6 donors, the dominant CD3+CD56+NKG2C+ clonotypes ranked among the top 10 CD8+ clonotypes, making up 1.0-7.0% of CD8+ T cells. Those dominant clonotypes were again the most abundant among CD3+CD56-NKG2C+ cells in a few donors, at about 28.3-60.1%. It remained unclear whether the expanded NKG2C-expressing T cell clones were specific for HCMV antigens. All eight donors whose samples were sequenced were randomly selected healthy volunteers, three of them men and five women. To determine HCMV serostatus, a commercial ELISA kit was used to detect HCMV-specific IgG in serum. Bulk peripheral blood T-cell repertoires were additionally sequenced from unsorted PBMC for six donors. MIGEC was used to demultiplex reads and group the reads by UMI, and MiTCR was used to assemble and quantify clonotypes. Only TCR cDNA sequences supported by at least two reads were kept to exclude erroneous sequences. Downstream repertoire analysis used the tcR package, and clonotypes were matched across fractions by CDR3 nucleotide sequence plus V segment. Antigen specificity was annotated against VDJdb with VDJmatch, allowing one amino acid substitution in CDR3.

The sequence was collected from a woman aged 18 to 35 in good health. The sample consisted of PBMCs. The V gene is TRBV6-5 and the J gene is TRBJ2-5, with 8 bases matching TRBD2. The nucleotides read TGTGCCAGCAGTTACTCTCGGCTAGCGGGAGAGACCCAGTACTTC. It translates to CASSYSRLAGETQYF.